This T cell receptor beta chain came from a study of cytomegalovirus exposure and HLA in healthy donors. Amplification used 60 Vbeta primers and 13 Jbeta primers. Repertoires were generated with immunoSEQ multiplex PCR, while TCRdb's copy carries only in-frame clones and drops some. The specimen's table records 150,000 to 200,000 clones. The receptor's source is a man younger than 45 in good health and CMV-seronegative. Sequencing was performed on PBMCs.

CDR3 sequence: CASSLDPVRGYEQYF. CDR3 nucleotides: TGTGCCAGCAGCTTAGATCCCGTACGCGGCTACGAGCAGTACTTC. The V gene is TRBV11-2, the J gene TRBJ2-7; D is unresolved. The CDR3 totals 15 residues. Germline CDR1 SGHAT, CDR2 FQNNGV. With 0 bases removed from V and 3 bases from J, the gap between germline ends came to 12 bases.